Following are 4 T cell receptor beta chains from one sample sequenced in a study of naive and memory T cell subsets. The beta constant-region primer was an equimolar mix of two oligonucleotides covering TRBC1 and TRBC2. The ligated cDNA underwent four PCR rounds using SP2 and nested alpha and beta constant-region primers. TCRdb re-called the UMI-ligation and nested PCR reads through MiXCR, storing one row per CDR3 protein. The sample yields roughly 99,000 distinct CDR3 sequences, about 11% seen once. Study conclusions and caveats: Especially in CD8 cells, naive repertoires contained a few larger clonotypes, possibly CD45RA-re-expressing memory cells.

Antigens for these TCRs are unknown. The sample consisted of naive CD4+ T cells from blood. These receptors were obtained from a human donor in good health.

This clonotype was detected many times. The rearrangement links TRBV19 to TRBJ1-2; possible D gene TRBD1, 5 bases. The germline V and J ends were trimmed by 3 bases and 4 bases, with 12 bases remaining between them. CDR3 length: 14 amino acids. Germline V CDR1 and CDR2: LNHDA, SQIVND (reference sequence). The CDR3 DNA sequence: TGTGCCAGTAGTATTCAAACAGGAGGCTATGGCTACACCTTC. This translates into CASSIQTGGYGYTF.

This clonotype was seen at least ten times. The chain uses TRBV4-3 and TRBJ2-3, with TRBD2 matching over 8 bases. The germline CDR1 and CDR2 sequences are LGHNA and YSLEER. The CDR3 runs to 16 residues. Trimming cost V 6 bases and J 3 bases; bases outside gene matches: 11. The CDR3 nucleotides read TGCGCCAGCAGGCGAACCCAAGCGGGGGCAACAGATACGCAGTATTTT. This sequence encodes CASRRTQAGATDTQYF.

There are many counts of this clonotype. The chain couples TRBV24-1 to TRBJ2-3; 8 bases are a match to TRBD1. Germline V gene data show CDR1 as KGHDR and CDR2 as SFDVKD. V dropped 4 bases and J dropped 3; count of bases not matched to a gene: 8. The CDR3 length is 16 residues. CDR3 protein: CATSDRTGGWTDTQYF. In nucleotides, the CDR3 is TGTGCCACCAGTGACCGAACAGGGGGATGGACAGATACGCAGTATTTT.

This clonotype was seen a few times. The genes are TRBV11-2 and TRBJ1-1; maybe TRBD1 (5 bases). With 1 base removed from V and 4 bases from J, the gap between germline ends came to 16 bases. This CDR3 is 16 amino acids long. Germline V gene lookup returns CDR1 SGHAT and CDR2 FQNNGV. The CDR3 sequence: CASSLGIVGRVTEAFF. The CDR3 DNA reads TGTGCCAGCAGCTTAGGAATAGTGGGCAGGGTCACTGAAGCTTTCTTT.